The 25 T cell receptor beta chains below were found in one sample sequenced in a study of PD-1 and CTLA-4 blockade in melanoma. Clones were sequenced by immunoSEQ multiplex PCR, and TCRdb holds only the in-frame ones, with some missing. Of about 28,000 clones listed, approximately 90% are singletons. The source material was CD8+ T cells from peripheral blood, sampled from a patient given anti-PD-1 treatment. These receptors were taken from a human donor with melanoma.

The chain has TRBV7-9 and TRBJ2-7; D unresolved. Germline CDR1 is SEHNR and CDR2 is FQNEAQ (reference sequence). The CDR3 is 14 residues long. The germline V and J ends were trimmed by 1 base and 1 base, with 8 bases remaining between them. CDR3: CASSLGVESYEQYF. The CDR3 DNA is TGTGCCAGCAGCTTAGGGGTGGAGTCCTACGAGCAGTACTTC.

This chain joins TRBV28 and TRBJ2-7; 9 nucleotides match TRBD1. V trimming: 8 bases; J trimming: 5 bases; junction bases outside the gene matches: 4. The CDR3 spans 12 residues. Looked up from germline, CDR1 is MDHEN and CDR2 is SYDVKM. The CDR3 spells CASGDRVNEQYF. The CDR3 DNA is TGTGCCAGCGGGGACAGGGTTAACGAGCAGTACTTC.

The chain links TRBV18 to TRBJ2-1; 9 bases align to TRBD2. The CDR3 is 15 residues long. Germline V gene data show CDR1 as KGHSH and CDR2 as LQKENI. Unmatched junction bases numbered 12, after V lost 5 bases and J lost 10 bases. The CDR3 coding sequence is TGTGCCAGCTCATCTTTAGCGGGAGACCCCCCCGAGCAGTTCTTC. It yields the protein CASSSLAGDPPEQFF. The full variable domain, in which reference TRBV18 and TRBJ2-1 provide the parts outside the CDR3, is NAGVMQNPRHLVRRRGQEARLRCSPMKGHSHVYWYRQLPEEGLKFMVYLQKENIIDESGMPKERFSAEFPKEGPSILRIQQVVRGDSAAYFCASSSLAGDPPEQFFGPGTRLTVL.

The CDR3 protein is CASSPYTETEAFF. The CDR3 DNA follows: TGTGCCAGCAGCCCTTACACGGAGACTGAAGCTTTCTTT. The rearrangement joins TRBV3-1 (or the pseudogene TRBV3-2) to TRBJ1-1; D gene unclear. V lost 4 bases and J lost 5, with 11 bases in between. The CDR3 runs to 13 residues. The germline gives CDR1 LGHDT, CDR2 YNNKEL (reference sequence).

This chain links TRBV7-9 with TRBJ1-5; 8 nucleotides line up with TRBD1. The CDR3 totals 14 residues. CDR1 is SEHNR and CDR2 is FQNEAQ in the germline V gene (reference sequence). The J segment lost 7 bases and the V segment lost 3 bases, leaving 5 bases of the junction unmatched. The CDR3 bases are TGTGCCAGCAGCTTTGGACAGGGTAAGCAGCCCCAGCATTTT. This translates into CASSFGQGKQPQHF.

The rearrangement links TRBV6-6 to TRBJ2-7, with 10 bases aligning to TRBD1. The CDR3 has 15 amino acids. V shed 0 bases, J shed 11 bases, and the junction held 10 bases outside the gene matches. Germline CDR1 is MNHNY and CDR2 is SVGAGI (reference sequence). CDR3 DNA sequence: TGTGCCAGCAGTTACTCTGGACAGGGGGGGCCTGTGGAGTACTTC. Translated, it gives CASSYSGQGGPVEYF.

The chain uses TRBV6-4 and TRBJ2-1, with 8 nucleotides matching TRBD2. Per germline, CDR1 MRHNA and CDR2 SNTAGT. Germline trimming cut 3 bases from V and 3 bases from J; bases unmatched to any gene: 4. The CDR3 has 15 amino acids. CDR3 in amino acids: CASSEVAGYYNEQFF. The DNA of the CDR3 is TGTGCCAGCAGTGAGGTAGCGGGGTACTACAATGAGCAGTTCTTC.

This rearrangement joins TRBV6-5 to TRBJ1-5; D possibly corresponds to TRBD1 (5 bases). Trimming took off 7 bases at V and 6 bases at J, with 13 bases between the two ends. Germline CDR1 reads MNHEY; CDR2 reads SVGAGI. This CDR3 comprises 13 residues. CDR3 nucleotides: TGTGCCAGCATGGAAGGGGCGGGTCAGCCCCAGCATTTT. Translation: CASMEGAGQPQHF.

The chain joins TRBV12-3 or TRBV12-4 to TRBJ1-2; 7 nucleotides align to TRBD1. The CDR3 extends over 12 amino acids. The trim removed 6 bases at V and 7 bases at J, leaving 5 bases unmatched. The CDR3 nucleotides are TGTGCCAGCAGCGACAGGGCTCCTGGCTACACCTTC. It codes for CASSDRAPGYTF.

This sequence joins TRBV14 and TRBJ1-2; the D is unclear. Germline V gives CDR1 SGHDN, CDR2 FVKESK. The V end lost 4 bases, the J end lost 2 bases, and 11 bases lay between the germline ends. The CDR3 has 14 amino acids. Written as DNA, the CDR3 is TGTGCCAGCAGCCCTCCGGGAGGCAACTATGGCTACACCTTC. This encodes CASSPPGGNYGYTF.

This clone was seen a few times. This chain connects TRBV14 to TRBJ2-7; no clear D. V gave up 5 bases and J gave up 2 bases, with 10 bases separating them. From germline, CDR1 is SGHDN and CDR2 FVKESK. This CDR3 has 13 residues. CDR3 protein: CASSLTLPYEQYF. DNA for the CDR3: TGTGCCAGCAGCTTGACGCTTCCCTACGAGCAGTACTTC.

The CDR3 DNA follows: TGTGCCAGCAGTTTCCTCGGGGGTGCTAATGAAAAACTGTTTTTT. It yields the protein CASSFLGGANEKLFF. The V call is TRBV27, the J call TRBJ1-4; D perhaps matches TRBD1 (5 bases). This CDR3 contains 15 residues. Deletions cut 3 bases from V and 3 bases from J, with 11 bases between. Germline V gene sequence: CDR1 MNHEY, CDR2 SMNVEV (reference sequence).

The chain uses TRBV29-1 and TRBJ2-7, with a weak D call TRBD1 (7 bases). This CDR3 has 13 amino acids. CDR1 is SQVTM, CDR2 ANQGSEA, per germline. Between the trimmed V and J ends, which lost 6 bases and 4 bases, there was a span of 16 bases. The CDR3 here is CSVQVTGRYEQYF. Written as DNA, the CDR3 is TGCAGCGTCCAAGTGACAGGGAGGTACGAGCAGTACTTC.

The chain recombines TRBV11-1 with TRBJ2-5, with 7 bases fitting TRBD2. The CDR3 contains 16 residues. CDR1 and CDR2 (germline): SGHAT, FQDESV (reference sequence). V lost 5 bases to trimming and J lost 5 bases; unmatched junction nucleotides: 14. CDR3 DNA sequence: TGTGCCAGCAGCCCCCTGGGCGGGAGAGACGGGGAGACCCAGTACTTC. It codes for CASSPLGGRDGETQYF.

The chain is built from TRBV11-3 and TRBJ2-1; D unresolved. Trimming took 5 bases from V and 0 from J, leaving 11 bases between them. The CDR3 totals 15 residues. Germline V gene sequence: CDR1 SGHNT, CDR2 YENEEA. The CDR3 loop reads CASSPRTDSYNEQFF. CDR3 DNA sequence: TGTGCCAGCAGCCCCCGGACGGACTCCTACAATGAGCAGTTCTTC.

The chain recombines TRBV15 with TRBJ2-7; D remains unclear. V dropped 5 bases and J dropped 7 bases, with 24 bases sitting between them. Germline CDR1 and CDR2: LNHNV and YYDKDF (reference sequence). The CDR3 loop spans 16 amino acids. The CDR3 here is CATSPRTFGGGWEQYF. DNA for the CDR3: TGTGCCACCAGCCCCCGAACGTTCGGCGGTGGCTGGGAGCAGTACTTC.

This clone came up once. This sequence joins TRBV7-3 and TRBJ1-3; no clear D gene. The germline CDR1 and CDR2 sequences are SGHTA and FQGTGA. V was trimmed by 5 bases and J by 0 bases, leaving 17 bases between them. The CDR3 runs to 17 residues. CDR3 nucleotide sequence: TGTGCCAGCAGCCCGTTCTGGAGGACTAGCTCTGGAAACACCATATATTTT. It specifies CASSPFWRTSSGNTIYF.

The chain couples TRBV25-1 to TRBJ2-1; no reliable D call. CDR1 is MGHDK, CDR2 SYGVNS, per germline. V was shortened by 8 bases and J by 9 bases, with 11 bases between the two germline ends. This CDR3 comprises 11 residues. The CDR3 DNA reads TGTGCCAGCGAAATGCTGGGTGAGCAGTTCTTC. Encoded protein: CASEMLGEQFF.

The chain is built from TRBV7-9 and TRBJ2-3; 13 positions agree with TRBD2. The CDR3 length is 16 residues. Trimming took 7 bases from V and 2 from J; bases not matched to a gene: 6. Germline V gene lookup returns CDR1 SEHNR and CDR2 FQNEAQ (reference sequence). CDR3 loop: CASIRTSGSVTDTQYF. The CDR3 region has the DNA TGTGCCAGCATCCGGACTAGCGGGAGTGTCACAGATACGCAGTATTTT.

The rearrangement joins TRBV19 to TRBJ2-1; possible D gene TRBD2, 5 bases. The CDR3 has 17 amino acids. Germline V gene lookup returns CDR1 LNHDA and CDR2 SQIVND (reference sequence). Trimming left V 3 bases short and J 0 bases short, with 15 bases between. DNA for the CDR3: TGTGCCAGTAGTATTGGAGGCGGATACAACTCCTACAATGAGCAGTTCTTC. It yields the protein CASSIGGGYNSYNEQFF.

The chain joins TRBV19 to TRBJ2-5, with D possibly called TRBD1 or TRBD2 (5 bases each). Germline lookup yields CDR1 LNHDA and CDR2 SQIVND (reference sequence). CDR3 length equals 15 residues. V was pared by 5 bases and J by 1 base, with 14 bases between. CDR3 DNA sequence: TGTGCCAGTAGTCCCGGGGCAGCGATCCAAGAGACCCAGTACTTC. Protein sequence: CASSPGAAIQETQYF.

The CDR3 sequence: CASTTSTGKFGNTIYF. The DNA for the CDR3 is TGTGCCAGCACTACCTCGACAGGGAAATTTGGAAACACCATATATTTT. The V gene is TRBV6-6, the J gene TRBJ1-3, with 7 bases matching TRBD1. This CDR3 spans 16 amino acids. Germline trimming cut 7 bases from V and 3 bases from J; bases unmatched to any gene: 12. The germline CDR1 and CDR2 sequences are MNHNY and SVGAGI (reference sequence).

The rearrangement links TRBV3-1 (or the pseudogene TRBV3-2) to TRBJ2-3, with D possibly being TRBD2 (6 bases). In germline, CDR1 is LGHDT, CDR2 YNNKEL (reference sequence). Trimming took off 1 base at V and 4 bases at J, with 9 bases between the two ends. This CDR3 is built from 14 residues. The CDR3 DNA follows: TGTGCCAGCAGCCAAGTGACTAGTCCAGATACGCAGTATTTT. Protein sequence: CASSQVTSPDTQYF.

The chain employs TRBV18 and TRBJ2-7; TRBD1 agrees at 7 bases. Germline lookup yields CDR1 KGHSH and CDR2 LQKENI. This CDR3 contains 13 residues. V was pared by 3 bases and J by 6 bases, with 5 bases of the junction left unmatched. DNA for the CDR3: TGTGCCAGCTCACCGGACAGGCTACTCGAGCAGTACTTC. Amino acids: CASSPDRLLEQYF.

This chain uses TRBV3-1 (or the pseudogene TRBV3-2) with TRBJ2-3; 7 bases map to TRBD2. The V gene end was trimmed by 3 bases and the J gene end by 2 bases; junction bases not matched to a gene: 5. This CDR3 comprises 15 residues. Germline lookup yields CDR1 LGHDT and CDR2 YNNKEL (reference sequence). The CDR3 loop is CASSHPSGYTDTQYF. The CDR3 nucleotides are TGTGCCAGCAGCCATCCTAGCGGCTACACAGATACGCAGTATTTT.